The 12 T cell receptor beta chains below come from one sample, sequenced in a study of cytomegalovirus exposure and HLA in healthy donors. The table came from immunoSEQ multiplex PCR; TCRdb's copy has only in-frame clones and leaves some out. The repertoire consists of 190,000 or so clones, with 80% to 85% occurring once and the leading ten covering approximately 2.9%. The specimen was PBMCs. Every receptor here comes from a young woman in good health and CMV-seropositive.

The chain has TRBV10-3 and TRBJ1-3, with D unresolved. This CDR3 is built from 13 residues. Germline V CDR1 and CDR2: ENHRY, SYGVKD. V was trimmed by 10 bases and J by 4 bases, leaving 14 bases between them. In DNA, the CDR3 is TGTGCCAGTTCCGGGGTATCAGGAAACACCATATATTTT. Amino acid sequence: CASSGVSGNTIYF.

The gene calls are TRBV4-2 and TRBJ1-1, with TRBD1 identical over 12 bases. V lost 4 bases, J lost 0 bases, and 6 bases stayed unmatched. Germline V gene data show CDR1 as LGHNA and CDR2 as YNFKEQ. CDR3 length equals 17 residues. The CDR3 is CASSPRGQGAMNTEAFF. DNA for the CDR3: TGTGCCAGCAGCCCGAGGGGACAGGGGGCTATGAACACTGAAGCTTTCTTT.

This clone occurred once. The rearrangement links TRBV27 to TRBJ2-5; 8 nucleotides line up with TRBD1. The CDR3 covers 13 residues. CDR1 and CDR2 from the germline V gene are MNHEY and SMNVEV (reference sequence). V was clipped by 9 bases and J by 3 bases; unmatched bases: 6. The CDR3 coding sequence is TGTGCCAGTTCACAGGGGGTCAAAGAGACCCAGTACTTC. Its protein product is CASSQGVKETQYF.

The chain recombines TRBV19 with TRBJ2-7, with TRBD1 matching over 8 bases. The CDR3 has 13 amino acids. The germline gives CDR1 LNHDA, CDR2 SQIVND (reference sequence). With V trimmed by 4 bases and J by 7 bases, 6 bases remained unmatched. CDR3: CASSRQGNREQYF. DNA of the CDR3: TGTGCCAGTAGTAGACAGGGGAATCGGGAGCAGTACTTC.

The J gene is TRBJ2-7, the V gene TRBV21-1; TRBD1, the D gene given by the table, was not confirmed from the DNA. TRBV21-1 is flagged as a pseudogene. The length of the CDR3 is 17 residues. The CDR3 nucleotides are TGTGCCAGCACACCGGGACAGGGGACGAATAGCTCCTACGAGCAGTACTTC. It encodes CASTPGQGTNSSYEQYF.

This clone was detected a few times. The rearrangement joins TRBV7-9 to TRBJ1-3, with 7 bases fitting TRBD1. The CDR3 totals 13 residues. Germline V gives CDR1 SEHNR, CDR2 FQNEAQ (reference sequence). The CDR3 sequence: CATGEGAIDTIYF. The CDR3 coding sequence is TGTGCTACGGGAGAGGGGGCTATCGACACCATATATTTT.

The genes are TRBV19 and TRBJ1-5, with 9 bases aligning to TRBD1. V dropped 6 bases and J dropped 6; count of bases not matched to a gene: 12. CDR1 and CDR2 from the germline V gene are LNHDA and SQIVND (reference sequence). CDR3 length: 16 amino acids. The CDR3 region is CASSPPGQGFSQPQHF. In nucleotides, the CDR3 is TGTGCCAGTAGCCCTCCGGGACAGGGATTTAGTCAGCCCCAGCATTTT.

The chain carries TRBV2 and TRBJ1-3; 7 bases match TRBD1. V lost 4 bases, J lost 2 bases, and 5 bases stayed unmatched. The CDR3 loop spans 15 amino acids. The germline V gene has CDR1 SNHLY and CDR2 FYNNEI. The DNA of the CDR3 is TGTGCCAGCAGTGCCGAGGGGACAGCTGGAAACACCATATATTTT. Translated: CASSAEGTAGNTIYF.

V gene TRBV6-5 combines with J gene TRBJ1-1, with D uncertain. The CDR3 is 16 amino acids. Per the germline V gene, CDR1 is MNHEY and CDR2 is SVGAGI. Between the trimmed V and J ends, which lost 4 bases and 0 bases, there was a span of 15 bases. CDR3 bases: TGTGCCAGCAGTTTAGGCGGGGATAGAATGAACACTGAAGCTTTCTTT. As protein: CASSLGGDRMNTEAFF.

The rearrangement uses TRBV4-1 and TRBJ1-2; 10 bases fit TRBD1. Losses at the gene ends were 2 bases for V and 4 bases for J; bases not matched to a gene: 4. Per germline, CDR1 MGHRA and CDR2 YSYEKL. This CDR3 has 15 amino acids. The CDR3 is CASSQIGTGAYGYTF. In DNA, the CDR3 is TGCGCCAGCAGCCAAATCGGGACAGGGGCCTATGGCTACACCTTC.

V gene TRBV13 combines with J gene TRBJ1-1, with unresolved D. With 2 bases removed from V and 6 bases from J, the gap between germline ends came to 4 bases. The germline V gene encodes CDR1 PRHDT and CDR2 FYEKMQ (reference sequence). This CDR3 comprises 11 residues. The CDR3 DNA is TGTGCCAGCAGCTTAAGCCCTGAAGCTTTCTTT. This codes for CASSLSPEAFF. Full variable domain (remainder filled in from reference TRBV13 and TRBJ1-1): AAGVIQSPRHLIKEKRETATLKCYPIPRHDTVYWYQQGPGQDPQFLISFYEKMQSDKGSIPDRFSAQQFSDYHSELNMSSLELGDSALYFCASSLSPEAFFGQGTRLTVV.

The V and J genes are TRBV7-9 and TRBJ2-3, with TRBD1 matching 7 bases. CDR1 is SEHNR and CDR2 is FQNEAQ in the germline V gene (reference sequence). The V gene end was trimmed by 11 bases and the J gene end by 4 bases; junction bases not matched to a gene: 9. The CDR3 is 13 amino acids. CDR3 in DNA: TGTGCCCGCTCCCCTCAGGGGGCAGATACGCAGTATTTT. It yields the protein CARSPQGADTQYF.